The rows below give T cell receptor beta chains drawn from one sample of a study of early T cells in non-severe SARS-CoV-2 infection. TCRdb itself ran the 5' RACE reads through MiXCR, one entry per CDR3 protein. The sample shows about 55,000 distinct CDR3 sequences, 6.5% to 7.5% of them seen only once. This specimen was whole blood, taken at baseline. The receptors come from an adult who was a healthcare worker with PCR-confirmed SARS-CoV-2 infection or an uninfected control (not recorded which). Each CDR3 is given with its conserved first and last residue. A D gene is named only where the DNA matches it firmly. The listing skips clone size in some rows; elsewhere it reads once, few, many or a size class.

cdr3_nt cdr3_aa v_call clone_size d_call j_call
TGTGCCAGCAGCTTCGTACAGTCGAACACTGAAGCTTTCTTT CASSFVQSNTEAFF TRBV7-2 many - TRBJ1-1
TGCAGCGTCCGACAGGGAGGGGAAGAGACCCAGTACTTC CSVRQGGEETQYF TRBV29-1 many - TRBJ2-5
TGCGCCAGCAGCAGGGTGGGGAACACTGAAGCTTTCTTT CASSRVGNTEAFF TRBV5-1 many - TRBJ1-1
TGTGCCAGCAGCCCTCTAGCTTATCAAGAGACCCAGTACTTC CASSPLAYQETQYF TRBV7-2 few - TRBJ2-5
TGTGCCAGCAGTCGGACAGGCAACTCTGGAAACACCATATATTTT CASSRTGNSGNTIYF TRBV12-3/TRBV12-4 - TRBD1 TRBJ1-3
TGTGCCTGGAGTATGGGGGCCGCCTACGAGCAGTACTTC CAWSMGAAYEQYF TRBV30 many - TRBJ2-7
TGTGCCAGCAGTTTCTCCGACAGAGCCTACGAGCAGTACTTC CASSFSDRAYEQYF TRBV12-3/TRBV12-4 many - TRBJ2-7
TGTGCCAGCAGTTTGACAGCCGGGTTTCATGGCTACACCTTC CASSLTAGFHGYTF TRBV12-3/TRBV12-4 - - TRBJ1-2
TGTGCCAGCACCCAGGGGGGGGAGGACACTGAAGCTTTCTTT CASTQGGEDTEAFF TRBV6-5 many TRBD1 TRBJ1-1
TGTGCCAGCCGGACTAGCGGGGGTTCCGGGTACATTCAGTACTTC CASRTSGGSGYIQYF TRBV12-3/TRBV12-4 few TRBD2 TRBJ2-4
TGTGCCAGCAGTTTCCGGCGGGCTGAGCAGTTCTTC CASSFRRAEQFF TRBV28 few - TRBJ2-1
TGTGCCAGCAGCTTACGACGGGGCATGGGGGCCGGGGAGCTGTTTTTT CASSLRRGMGAGELFF TRBV7-6 many - TRBJ2-2
TGTGCCAGCAGTTTCTCCGTGGGTCAGGGAGATGGCTACACCTTC CASSFSVGQGDGYTF TRBV12-3/TRBV12-4 many - TRBJ1-2
TGTGCCAGCAGCCGGGAGGTCCCTCCACTATATAGCAATCAGCCCCAGCATTTT CASSREVPPLYSNQPQHF TRBV21-1 - - TRBJ1-5
TGTGCCAGCAGCTTATTAGTCAATTGGGAAGACACTAGCACAGATACGCAGTATTTT CASSLLVNWEDTSTDTQYF TRBV7-8 - - TRBJ2-3
TGTGCCAGCAGTTTACTACAGGGGGCCCTCACCGGGGAGCTGTTTTTT CASSLLQGALTGELFF TRBV28 - TRBD1 TRBJ2-2
TGTGCCAGCAGCTTAGGGGGGAAGCGGACCGGGGAGCTGTTTTTT CASSLGGKRTGELFF TRBV11-3 - - TRBJ2-2
TGTGCCAGCAGCTCGGTGCGGGGGGGGCGAGAGCAGTACTTC CASSSVRGGREQYF TRBV7-6 few TRBD2 TRBJ2-7
TGTGCCAGCAGTTACTCAGTGGCGGGGGGGGAGACCCAGTACTTC CASSYSVAGGETQYF TRBV6-6 many TRBD2 TRBJ2-5
TGCAGCGTTGAGGACTCCTGGGGGGATTCCTACAATGAGCAGTTCTTC CSVEDSWGDSYNEQFF TRBV29-1 many - TRBJ2-1
TGTGCCAGCAGCTTCTCCCAGGATGGCTACACCTTC CASSFSQDGYTF TRBV7-9 many - TRBJ1-2
TGTGCCAGCAGCTTAGCGGGGGGTCACTCCTACAATGAGCAGTTCTTC CASSLAGGHSYNEQFF TRBV7-2 - - TRBJ2-1
TGTGCCAGCAGCCCCCCTGGAGCGGGCCTCGGAGGCTATGGCTACACCTTC CASSPPGAGLGGYGYTF TRBV4-2 few - TRBJ1-2
TGTGCCAGCAGTCTCCCTGCCTCCGGGGAGACCCAGTACTTC CASSLPASGETQYF TRBV28 few - TRBJ2-5
TGTGCCAGCAGCGTAAGGGGACAGGGGGAATTTAATCGCTACACCTTC CASSVRGQGEFNRYTF TRBV9 few TRBD1 TRBJ1-2
TGCAGTGCCCCTAGCGGGGGGACAAACACCGGGGAGCTGTTTTTT CSAPSGGTNTGELFF TRBV20-1 many TRBD2 TRBJ2-2
TGTGCCAGCAGCCAAGCGGGGGGGTTTGACACCGGGGAGCTGTTTTTT CASSQAGGFDTGELFF TRBV4-2 few TRBD2 TRBJ2-2
TGTGCCAGCAGCTTACGATCCGGGATCCAGTACTTC CASSLRSGIQYF TRBV14 few - TRBJ2-7
TGCAGTGCTAAGCGAAGGGGTACCTACAATGAGCAGTTCTTC CSAKRRGTYNEQFF TRBV20-1 many - TRBJ2-1
TGTGCCAGCGCACAGGGAGCCAAAAACATTCAGTACTTC CASAQGAKNIQYF TRBV7-3 many - TRBJ2-4
TGTGCCAGCAGCTTGGCGGGACAGGGGACAGATACGCAGTATTTT CASSLAGQGTDTQYF TRBV5-4 many TRBD1 TRBJ2-3
TGTGCCAGCAGCTTGTCAGCTCTTTTTGGCTACACCTTC CASSLSALFGYTF TRBV7-2 few - TRBJ1-2
TGCAGCGTTGAAGTAGATAATTACGAGCAGTACTTC CSVEVDNYEQYF TRBV29-1 - - TRBJ2-7
TGTGCCAGCAGTTTAAGGGACAGGGGGCTGAATGAGCAGTTCTTC CASSLRDRGLNEQFF TRBV12-3/TRBV12-4 few TRBD1 TRBJ2-1
TGTGCCTGGAGGTCAGTGAACACTGAAGCTTTCTTT CAWRSVNTEAFF TRBV30 many - TRBJ1-1
TGCGCCAGCAGCCCCTCCCCACCGTCGAACTATGGCTACACCTTC CASSPSPPSNYGYTF TRBV5-1 - - TRBJ1-2
TGTGCCACCAGCCACAGGGATATCGCCTACAATGAGCAGTTCTTC CATSHRDIAYNEQFF TRBV24-1 many - TRBJ2-1
TGTGCCAGCAGTTACCAACTAGCGGGGGGGCCGGAGACCCAGTACTTC CASSYQLAGGPETQYF TRBV6-2/TRBV6-3 - TRBD2 TRBJ2-5
TGTGCCAGCAGTTTCCAGGGAGGAGAGACCCAGTACTTC CASSFQGGETQYF TRBV28 many - TRBJ2-5
TGCGCCAGCAGTTCTCTCCCGACAGATACGCAGTATTTT CASSSLPTDTQYF TRBV5-1 many - TRBJ2-3
TGCAGCGTTGGGTGGTTCCCTGAAGCTTTCTTT CSVGWFPEAFF TRBV29-1 - - TRBJ1-1
TGCAGCGTCGCGAGCCCCGGACGGGGCATCGGGGCTTTCTTT CSVASPGRGIGAFF TRBV29-1 many - TRBJ1-1
TGTGCCACCCAATCCTCTGAGGGGGGGCCGAATCTCAATGAGCAGTTCTTC CATQSSEGGPNLNEQFF TRBV24-1 few - TRBJ2-1
TGTGCCACCAGTGACTCCAGGAGCAGGGGTGGGACTGAAGCTTTCTTT CATSDSRSRGGTEAFF TRBV24-1 many - TRBJ1-1
TGTGCCTGGATTAGCAGGGCTAACTATGGCTACACCTTC CAWISRANYGYTF TRBV30 - - TRBJ1-2
TGTGCCAGTAGTATTTATCTTTATAGCAATCAGCCCCAGCATTTT CASSIYLYSNQPQHF TRBV19 - - TRBJ1-5
TGTGCCATCAGCTCATCCACAGGGATCTCCTCTGGGGCCAACGTCCTGACTTTC CAISSSTGISSGANVLTF TRBV10-3 - - TRBJ2-6
TGTGCCAGCAGTTGGGGCCCCCCGGCCTACAATGAGCAGTTCTTC CASSWGPPAYNEQFF TRBV6-2/TRBV6-3 many - TRBJ2-1
TGTGCCACTGCGGCGGGAGAGACCCAGTACTTC CATAAGETQYF TRBV11-2 - - TRBJ2-5